Below, 8 T cell receptor beta chains from the same sample are listed, as sequenced in a study of blood T cell repertoires in COVID-19. Profiled with immunoSEQ multiplex PCR; TCRdb holds only in-frame clones, not every one. In the table there are 350,000 or so clones, approximately 90% of which are singletons. Sequenced: peripheral blood. Receptor source: a woman aged 60-70 years with COVID-19, enrolled during active disease.

The chain joins TRBV7-2 to TRBJ1-2; 10 nucleotides line up with TRBD1. CDR1 and CDR2 (germline): SGHTA, FQGNSA. The V segment lost 5 bases and the J segment 3 bases; nucleotides outside the gene matches: 3. CDR3 length: 14 amino acids. The CDR3 region has the DNA TGTGCCAGCAGCCGGACAGGGGGGGACTATGGCTACACCTTC. Translating it yields CASSRTGGDYGYTF.

The V and J genes are TRBV4-2 and TRBJ2-3, with 14 nucleotides matching TRBD2. The junction had 8 bases not matched to a gene; V was cut back by 4 bases and J by 5 bases. The CDR3 length is 17 residues. CDR1 is LGHNA, CDR2 YNFKEQ, per germline. CDR3 loop: CASSPGTSGGNLDTQYF. CDR3 sequence (DNA): TGTGCCAGCAGCCCAGGGACTAGCGGGGGTAATTTAGATACGCAGTATTTT.

The chain combines TRBV12-3 or TRBV12-4 with TRBJ1-2; the D gene is possibly TRBD1 (5 bases). The V end lost 6 bases, the J end lost 6 bases, and 14 bases lay between the germline ends. This CDR3 is 13 amino acids long. CDR3 coding DNA: TGTGCCAGCAGCTACAGGTTATCCAATGGCTACACCTTC. Its translation is CASSYRLSNGYTF.

The V and J genes are TRBV2 and TRBJ1-1; D gene ambiguous. This CDR3 region has 14 residues. V lost 3 bases and J lost 5, with 13 bases in between. The V gene's germline CDR1 is SNHLY and CDR2 FYNNEI. The DNA of the CDR3 is TGTGCCAGCAGTGACTTGGGCTATCGGACTGAAGCTTTCTTT. It yields the protein CASSDLGYRTEAFF.

This rearrangement joins TRBV27 to TRBJ1-2, with TRBD1 identical over 8 bases. Germline V gene sequence: CDR1 MNHEY, CDR2 SMNVEV (reference sequence). Trimming cost V 4 bases and J 8 bases; bases outside gene matches: 18. This CDR3 is built from 17 residues. The CDR3 region is CASSSGDDRGKRKGYTF. CDR3 DNA sequence: TGTGCCAGCAGTTCAGGAGACGACAGGGGTAAAAGGAAAGGCTACACCTTC.

The chain carries TRBV18 and TRBJ2-6, with 10 bases matching TRBD1. Germline trimming cut 3 bases from V and 4 bases from J; bases unmatched to any gene: 6. The CDR3 is 17 residues long. CDR1 KGHSH and CDR2 LQKENI come from the germline V gene. CDR3 sequence: CASSPRDRGSGANVLTF. CDR3 DNA sequence: TGTGCCAGCTCACCTAGGGACAGGGGTTCCGGGGCCAACGTCCTGACTTTC.

The CDR3 coding sequence is TGTGCCAGCAGTGGGGGGACAGGGAAAACTTTCTACTATGGCTACACCTTC. Translating gives CASSGGTGKTFYYGYTF. The chain is built from TRBV25-1 and TRBJ1-2; TRBD1 aligns across 9 bases. Germline V gene sequence: CDR1 MGHDK, CDR2 SYGVNS. The CDR3 sequence is 17 residues long. J lost 3 bases, V lost 4 bases, and 12 bases had no gene match.

The gene calls are TRBV5-1 and TRBJ1-1, with D possibly matching TRBD1 (6 bases). Per germline, CDR1 SGHRS and CDR2 YFSETQ. V shed 4 bases and J shed 5 bases, with 18 bases lying between them. The CDR3 is 15 residues long. The CDR3 is CASSPSTGMRTEAFF. The CDR3, as DNA: TGCGCCAGCAGCCCATCCACAGGGATGAGGACTGAAGCTTTCTTT.